Listed below are T cell receptor beta chains from one sample, sequenced in a study of post-analysis software for immune sequencing data. TCRdb reprocessed the PCR reads via MiXCR and lists one record per CDR3 protein. Of around 710,000 distinct CDR3 sequences listed, more than 45% are singletons. Sequences were obtained from blood. These receptors all come from a girl aged 5 to 17 with multiple sclerosis. The CDR3 runs from the conserved cysteine through the conserved F or W. The D gene is left open where the match is weak. Not every row has a clone size; where given, it reads once, few, many or a size class.

D gene	J gene	V gene	clone size	CDR3 protein	CDR3 DNA
TRBD2	TRBJ2-5	TRBV6-6	NA	CASSYLLAGGPLEETQYF	TGTGCCAGCAGTTACTTATTAGCGGGAGGGCCCCTGGAGGAGACCCAGTACTTC
NA	TRBJ2-7	TRBV4-1	NA	CASSQDMGWDEQYF	TGCGCCAGCAGCCAAGATATGGGTTGGGACGAGCAGTACTTC
TRBD1	TRBJ2-7	TRBV3-1	few	CASSQRTGPTYEQYF	TGTGCCAGCAGCCAAAGGACAGGGCCCACCTACGAGCAGTACTTC
NA	TRBJ1-2	TRBV12-3/TRBV12-4	NA	CASSPTASGDYGYTF	TGTGCCAGCAGCCCGACAGCCTCCGGAGACTATGGCTACACCTTC
NA	TRBJ2-5	TRBV5-1	NA	CASGLGGEQYF	TGCGCCAGCGGACTCGGGGGAGAGCAGTACTTC
NA	TRBJ2-7	TRBV6-6	NA	CASRVDRSTSYEQYF	TGTGCCAGCAGAGTCGACAGGTCAACTTCCTACGAGCAGTACTTC
NA	TRBJ2-6	TRBV6-1	NA	CASSIGIGANVLTF	TGTGCCAGCAGTATAGGGATCGGGGCCAACGTCCTGACTTTC
NA	TRBJ2-7	TRBV6-5	NA	CASSYHGRLSSYEQYF	TGTGCCAGCAGTTACCACGGTCGATTGAGCTCCTACGAGCAGTACTTC
NA	TRBJ1-2	TRBV6-2/TRBV6-3	NA	CAILTGFGYTF	TGTGCCATACTGACGGGATTTGGCTACACCTTC
NA	TRBJ2-1	TRBV6-1	NA	CASSDINTYNEQFF	TGTGCCAGCAGTGACATCAATACCTACAATGAGCAGTTCTTC
NA	TRBJ2-5	TRBV2	NA	CASKSLGVGETQYF	TGTGCCAGCAAATCATTGGGAGTAGGAGAGACCCAGTACTTC
NA	TRBJ2-7	TRBV11-2	NA	CASSLLRSGYEQYF	TGTGCCAGCAGCTTACTTCGGTCCGGGTACGAGCAGTACTTC
NA	TRBJ2-2	TRBV7-6	few	CASSFERGWTTGELFF	TGTGCCAGCAGCTTCGAAAGAGGGTGGACCACCGGGGAGCTGTTTTTT
TRBD2	TRBJ2-1	TRBV12-3/TRBV12-4	NA	CASSPELAGAHREQFF	TGTGCCAGCAGTCCGGAACTAGCGGGAGCTCATCGTGAGCAGTTCTTC
TRBD2	TRBJ2-1	TRBV20-1	few	CSADSGSVNEQFF	TGCAGTGCTGACAGCGGGAGTGTCAATGAGCAGTTCTTC
NA	TRBJ2-7	TRBV5-1	many	CASSFRPGISDEQYF	TGCGCCAGCAGCTTTAGGCCGGGGATCAGCGACGAGCAGTACTTC
TRBD2	TRBJ2-5	TRBV20-1	few	CSAPRTSGEQETQYF	TGCAGTGCTCCCAGGACTAGCGGAGAGCAAGAGACCCAGTACTTC
NA	TRBJ2-1	TRBV7-2	NA	CASSNRDSYYNEQFF	TGTGCCAGCAGCAACCGGGACTCCTACTACAATGAGCAGTTCTTC